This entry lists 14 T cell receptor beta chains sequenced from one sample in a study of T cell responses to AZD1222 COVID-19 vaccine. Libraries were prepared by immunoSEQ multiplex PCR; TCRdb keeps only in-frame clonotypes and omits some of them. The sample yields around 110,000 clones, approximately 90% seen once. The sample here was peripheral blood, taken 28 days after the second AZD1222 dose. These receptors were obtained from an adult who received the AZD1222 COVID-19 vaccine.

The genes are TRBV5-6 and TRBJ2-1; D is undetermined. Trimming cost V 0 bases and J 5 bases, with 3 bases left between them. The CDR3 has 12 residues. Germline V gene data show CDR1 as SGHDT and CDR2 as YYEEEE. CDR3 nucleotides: TGTGCCAGCAGCTTGGAGAACAATGAGCAGTTCTTC. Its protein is CASSLENNEQFF.

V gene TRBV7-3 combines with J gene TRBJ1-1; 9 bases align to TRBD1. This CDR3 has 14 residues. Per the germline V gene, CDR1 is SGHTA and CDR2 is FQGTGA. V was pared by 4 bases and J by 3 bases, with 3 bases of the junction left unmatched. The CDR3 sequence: CASSSRQGDTEAFF. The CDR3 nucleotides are TGTGCCAGCAGCTCACGACAGGGGGACACTGAAGCTTTCTTT.

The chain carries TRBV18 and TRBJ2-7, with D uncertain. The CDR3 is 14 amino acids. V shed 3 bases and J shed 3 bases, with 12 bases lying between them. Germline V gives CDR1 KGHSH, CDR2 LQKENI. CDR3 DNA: TGTGCCAGCTCACCTGGCCAGTCCCGCTACGAGCAGTACTTC. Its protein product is CASSPGQSRYEQYF.

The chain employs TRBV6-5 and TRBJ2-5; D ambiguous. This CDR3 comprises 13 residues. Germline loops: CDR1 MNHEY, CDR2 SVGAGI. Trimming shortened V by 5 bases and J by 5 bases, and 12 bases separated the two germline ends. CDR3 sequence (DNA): TGTGCCAGCAGTCCCCCGAGAGTCGAGACCCAGTACTTC. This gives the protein CASSPPRVETQYF.

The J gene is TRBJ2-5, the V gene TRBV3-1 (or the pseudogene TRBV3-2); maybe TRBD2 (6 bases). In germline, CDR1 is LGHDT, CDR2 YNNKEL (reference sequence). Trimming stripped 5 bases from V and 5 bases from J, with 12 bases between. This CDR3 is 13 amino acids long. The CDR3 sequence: CASSYPGGETQYF. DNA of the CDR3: TGTGCCAGCAGCTACCCTGGGGGGGAGACCCAGTACTTC.

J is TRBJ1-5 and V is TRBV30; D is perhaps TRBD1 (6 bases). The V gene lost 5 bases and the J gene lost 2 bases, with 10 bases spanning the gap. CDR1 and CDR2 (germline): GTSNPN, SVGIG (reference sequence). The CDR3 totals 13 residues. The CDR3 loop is CAWAGGGNQPQHF. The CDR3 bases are TGTGCCTGGGCCGGGGGCGGCAATCAGCCCCAGCATTTT.

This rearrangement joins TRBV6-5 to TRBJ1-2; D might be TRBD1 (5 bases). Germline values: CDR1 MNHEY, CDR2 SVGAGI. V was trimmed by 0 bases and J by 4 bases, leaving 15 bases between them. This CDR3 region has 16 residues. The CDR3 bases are TGTGCCAGCAGTTACTCGGTGGCAGGGAGTAGCTATGGCTACACCTTC. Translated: CASSYSVAGSSYGYTF.

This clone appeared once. CDR3 loop: CASSRTGGNTEAFF. In DNA form, the CDR3 reads TGCGCCAGCAGCCGGACAGGGGGTAACACTGAAGCTTTCTTT. The chain has TRBV5-1 and TRBJ1-1; 10 nucleotides agree with TRBD1. This CDR3 is built from 14 residues. Germline lookup yields CDR1 SGHRS and CDR2 YFSETQ. J was trimmed by 2 bases and V by 4 bases; bases with no gene match: 2.

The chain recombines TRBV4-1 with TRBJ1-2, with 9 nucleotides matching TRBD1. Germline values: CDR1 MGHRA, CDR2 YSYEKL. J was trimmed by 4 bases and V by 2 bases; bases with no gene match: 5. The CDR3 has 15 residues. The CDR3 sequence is CASSQPGQGAYGYTF. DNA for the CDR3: TGCGCCAGCAGCCAACCGGGACAGGGAGCCTATGGCTACACCTTC.

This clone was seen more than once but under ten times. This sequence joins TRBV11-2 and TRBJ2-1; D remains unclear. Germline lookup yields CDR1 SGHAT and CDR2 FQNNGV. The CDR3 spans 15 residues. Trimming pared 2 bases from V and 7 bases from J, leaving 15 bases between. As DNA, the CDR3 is TGTGCCAGCAGCTTAAACCAGGCGAAACTGAATGAGCAGTTCTTC. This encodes CASSLNQAKLNEQFF.

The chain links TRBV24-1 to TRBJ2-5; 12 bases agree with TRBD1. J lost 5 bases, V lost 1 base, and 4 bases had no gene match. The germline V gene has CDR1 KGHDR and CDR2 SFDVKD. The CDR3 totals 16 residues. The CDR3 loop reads CATSDFGTGGLETQYF. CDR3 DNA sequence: TGTGCCACCAGTGATTTCGGGACAGGGGGCTTGGAGACCCAGTACTTC.

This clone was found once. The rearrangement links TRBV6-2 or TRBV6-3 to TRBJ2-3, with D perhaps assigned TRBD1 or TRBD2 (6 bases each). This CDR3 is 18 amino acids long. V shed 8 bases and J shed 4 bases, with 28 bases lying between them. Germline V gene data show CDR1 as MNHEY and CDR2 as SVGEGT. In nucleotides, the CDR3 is TGTGCCAGCTGTTTCACGGCCGGGGGCCAGGTCGTCGCAGATACGCAGTATTTT. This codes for CASCFTAGGQVVADTQYF.

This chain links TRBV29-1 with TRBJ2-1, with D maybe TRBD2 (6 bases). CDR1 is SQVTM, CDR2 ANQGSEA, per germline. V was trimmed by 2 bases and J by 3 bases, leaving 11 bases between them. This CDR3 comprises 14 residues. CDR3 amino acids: CSVELTRSYNEQFF. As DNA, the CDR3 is TGCAGCGTTGAATTGACTAGGAGCTACAATGAGCAGTTCTTC.

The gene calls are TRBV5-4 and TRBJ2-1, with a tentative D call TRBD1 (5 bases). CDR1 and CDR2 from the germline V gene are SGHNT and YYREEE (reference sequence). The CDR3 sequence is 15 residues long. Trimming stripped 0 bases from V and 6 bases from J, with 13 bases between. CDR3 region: CASSLEFLGVNEQFF. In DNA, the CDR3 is TGTGCCAGCAGCTTGGAATTTCTAGGGGTCAATGAGCAGTTCTTC.